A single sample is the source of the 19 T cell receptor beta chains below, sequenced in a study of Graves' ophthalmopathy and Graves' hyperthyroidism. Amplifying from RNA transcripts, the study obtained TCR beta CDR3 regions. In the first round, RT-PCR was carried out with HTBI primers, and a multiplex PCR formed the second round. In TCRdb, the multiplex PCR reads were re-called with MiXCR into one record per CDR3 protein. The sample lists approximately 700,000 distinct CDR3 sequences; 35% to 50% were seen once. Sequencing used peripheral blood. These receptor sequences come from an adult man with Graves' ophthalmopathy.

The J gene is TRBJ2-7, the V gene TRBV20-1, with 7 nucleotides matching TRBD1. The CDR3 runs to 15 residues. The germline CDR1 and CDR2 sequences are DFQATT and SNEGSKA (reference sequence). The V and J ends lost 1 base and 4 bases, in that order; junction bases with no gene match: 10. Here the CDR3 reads CSARGGETGIYEQYF. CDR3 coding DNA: TGCAGTGCTAGAGGGGGCGAGACAGGGATATACGAGCAGTACTTC.

The CDR3 nucleotides read TGTGCCAGGTCTCGGGTTCAAGAGACCCAGTACTTC. Translated: CARSRVQETQYF. The V call is TRBV25-1, the J call TRBJ2-5; D unclear. Trimming stripped 9 bases from V and 2 bases from J, with 10 bases between. This CDR3 contains 12 residues. Looked up from germline, CDR1 is MGHDK and CDR2 is SYGVNS. Full variable domain (remainder filled in from reference TRBV25-1 and TRBJ2-5): EADIYQTPRYLVIGTGKKITLECSQTMGHDKMYWYQQDPGMELHLIHYSYGVNSTEKGDLSSESTVSRIRTEHFPLTLESARPSHTSQYLCARSRVQETQYFGPGTRLLVL.

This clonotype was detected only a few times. The CDR3 loop reads CARGGASIEETQYF. DNA for the CDR3: TGTGCCAGAGGGGGGGCCTCGATCGAGGAGACCCAGTACTTC. The J gene is TRBJ2-5, the V gene TRBV2; tentative D call: TRBD2 (7 bases). The CDR3 is made up of 14 amino acids. CDR1 and CDR2 from the germline V gene are SNHLY and FYNNEI. Trimming shortened V by 9 bases and J by 5 bases, and 19 bases separated the two germline ends.

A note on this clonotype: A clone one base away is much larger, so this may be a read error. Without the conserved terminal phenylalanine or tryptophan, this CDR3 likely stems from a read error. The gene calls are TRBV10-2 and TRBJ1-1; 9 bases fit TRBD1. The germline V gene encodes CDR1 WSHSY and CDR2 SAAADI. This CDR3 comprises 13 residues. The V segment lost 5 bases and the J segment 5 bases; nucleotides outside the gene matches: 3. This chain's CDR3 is CASSTGGGTEAFL. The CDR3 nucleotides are TGCGCCAGCAGTACAGGGGGCGGGACTGAAGCTTTCCTT.

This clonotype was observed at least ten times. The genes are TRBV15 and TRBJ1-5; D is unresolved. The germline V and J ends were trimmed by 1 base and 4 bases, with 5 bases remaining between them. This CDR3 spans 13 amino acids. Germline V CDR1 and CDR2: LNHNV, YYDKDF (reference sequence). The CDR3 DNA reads TGTGCCACCAGCAGAGTAGCAAATCAGCCCCAGCATTTT. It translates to CATSRVANQPQHF.

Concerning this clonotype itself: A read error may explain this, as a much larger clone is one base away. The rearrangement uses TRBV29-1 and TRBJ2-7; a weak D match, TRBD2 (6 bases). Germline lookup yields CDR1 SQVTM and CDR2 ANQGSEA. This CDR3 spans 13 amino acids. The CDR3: CSVDSGVPYERYF. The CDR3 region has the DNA TGCAGCGTTGACTCGGGGGTTCCCTACGAGCGGTACTTC.

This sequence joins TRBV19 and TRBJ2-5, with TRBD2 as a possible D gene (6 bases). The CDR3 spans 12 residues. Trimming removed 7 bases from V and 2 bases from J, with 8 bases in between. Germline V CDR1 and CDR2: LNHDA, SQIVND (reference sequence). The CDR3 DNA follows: TGTGCCAGTATGGGAGGACAAGAGACCCAGTACTTC. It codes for CASMGGQETQYF. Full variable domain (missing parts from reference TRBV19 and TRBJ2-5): DGGITQSPKYLFRKEGQNVTLSCEQNLNHDAMYWYRQDPGQGLRLIYYSQIVNDFQKGDIAEGYSVSREKKESFPLTVTSAQKNPTAFYLCASMGGQETQYFGPGTRLLVL.

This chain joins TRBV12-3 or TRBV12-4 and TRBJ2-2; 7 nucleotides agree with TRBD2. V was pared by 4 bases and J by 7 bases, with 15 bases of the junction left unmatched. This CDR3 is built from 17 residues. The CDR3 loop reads CASSSRLMGGTIGELFF. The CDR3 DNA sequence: TGTGCCAGCAGTTCCCGGTTAATGGGCGGGACTATCGGGGAGCTGTTTTTT.

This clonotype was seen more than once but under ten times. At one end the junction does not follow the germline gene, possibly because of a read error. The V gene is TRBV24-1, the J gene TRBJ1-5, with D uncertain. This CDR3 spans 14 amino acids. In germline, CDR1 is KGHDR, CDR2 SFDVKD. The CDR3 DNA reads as TGTGCCAGCAGTTACTCCATGGTTCGAGGGTCCCAGCATTTT. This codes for CASSYSMVRGSQHF.

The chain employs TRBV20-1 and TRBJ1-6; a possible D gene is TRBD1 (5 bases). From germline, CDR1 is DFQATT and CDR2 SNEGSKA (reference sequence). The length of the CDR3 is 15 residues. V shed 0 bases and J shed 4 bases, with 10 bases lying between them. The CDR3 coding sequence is TGCAGTGCTAGAGAACCGGGACTTTATAATTCACCCCTCCACTTT. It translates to CSAREPGLYNSPLHF.

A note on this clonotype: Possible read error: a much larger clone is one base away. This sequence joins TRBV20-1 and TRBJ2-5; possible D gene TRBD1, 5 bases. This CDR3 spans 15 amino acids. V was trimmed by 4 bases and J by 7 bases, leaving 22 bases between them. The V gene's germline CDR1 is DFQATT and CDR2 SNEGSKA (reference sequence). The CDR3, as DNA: TGCAGTGCTACCGAGGTGGCAAGGGGCGGTGGGACCCAGTACTTC. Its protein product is CSATEVARGGGTQYF.

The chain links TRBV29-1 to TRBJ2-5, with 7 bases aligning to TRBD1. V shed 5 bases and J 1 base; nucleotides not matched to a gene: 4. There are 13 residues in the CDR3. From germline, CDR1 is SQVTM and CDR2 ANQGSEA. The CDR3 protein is CSVRGGLQETQYF. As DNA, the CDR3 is TGCAGCGTTAGAGGGGGCCTCCAAGAGACCCAGTACTTC.

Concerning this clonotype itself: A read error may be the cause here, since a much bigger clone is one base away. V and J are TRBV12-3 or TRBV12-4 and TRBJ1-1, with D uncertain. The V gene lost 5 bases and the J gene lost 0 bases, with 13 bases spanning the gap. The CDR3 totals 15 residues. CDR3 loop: CASSLRADMNTEAFF. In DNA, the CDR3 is TGTGCCAGCAGTCTTCGGGCGGATATGAACACTGAAGCTTTCTTT.

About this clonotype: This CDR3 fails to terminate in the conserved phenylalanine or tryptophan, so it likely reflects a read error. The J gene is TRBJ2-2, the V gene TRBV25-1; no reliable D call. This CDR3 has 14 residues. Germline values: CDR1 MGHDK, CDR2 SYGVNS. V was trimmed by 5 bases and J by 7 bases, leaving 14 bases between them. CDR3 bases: TGTGCCAGCAGTCCGCCACACCAGCTCGGGGAGCTGTTTTGT. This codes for CASSPPHQLGELFC.

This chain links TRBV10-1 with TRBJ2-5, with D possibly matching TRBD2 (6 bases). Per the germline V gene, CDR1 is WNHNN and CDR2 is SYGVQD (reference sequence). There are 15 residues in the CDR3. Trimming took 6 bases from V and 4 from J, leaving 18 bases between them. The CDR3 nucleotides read TGCGCCAGCAGCCAAAGCTTTGTCGGGAGAGAGACCCAGTACTTC. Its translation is CASSQSFVGRETQYF.

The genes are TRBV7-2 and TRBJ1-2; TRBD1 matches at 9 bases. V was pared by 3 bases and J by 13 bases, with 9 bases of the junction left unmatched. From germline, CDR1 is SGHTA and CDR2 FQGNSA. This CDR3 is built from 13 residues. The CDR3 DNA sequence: TGTGCCAGCAGCTTCAGCGGGGGGACAGGGACCACCTTC. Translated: CASSFSGGTGTTF.

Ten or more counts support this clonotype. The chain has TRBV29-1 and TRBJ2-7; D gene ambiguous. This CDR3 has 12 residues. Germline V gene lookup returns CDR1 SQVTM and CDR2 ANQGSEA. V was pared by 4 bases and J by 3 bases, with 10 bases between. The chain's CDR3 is CSVGKGDYEQYF. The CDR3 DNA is TGCAGCGTTGGTAAGGGTGACTACGAGCAGTACTTC.

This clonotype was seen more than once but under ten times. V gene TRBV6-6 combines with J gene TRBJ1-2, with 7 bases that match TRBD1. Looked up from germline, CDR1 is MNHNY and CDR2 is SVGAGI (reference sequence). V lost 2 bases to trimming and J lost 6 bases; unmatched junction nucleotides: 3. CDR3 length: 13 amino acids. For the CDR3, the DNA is TGTGCCAGCAGTTACGGACAGGATGATGGCTACACCTTC. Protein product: CASSYGQDDGYTF.

CDR3 region: CASSLVAGAIREQYF. Here the CDR3 DNA reads TGTGCCAGCAGCTTGGTAGCCGGGGCGATTCGCGAGCAGTACTTC. The chain couples TRBV11-1 to TRBJ2-7, with D perhaps given as TRBD1 or TRBD2 (5 bases each). The V and J ends lost 3 bases and 6 bases respectively, with 18 bases between them. CDR3 size: 15 residues. The germline gives CDR1 SGHAT, CDR2 FQDESV (reference sequence).